The 23 T cell receptor beta chains presented below share a single source sample, sequenced in a study of T cells in Graves' hyperthyroidism and ophthalmopathy. Amplified TCR beta CDR3 regions derived from RNA transcripts. First-round RT-PCR with HTBI primers amplified the TCR CDR3 region. TCRdb reanalysed the multiplex PCR reads using MiXCR and keeps one entry per CDR3 protein. This sample has 250,000 to 400,000 distinct CDR3 sequences; roughly 15% occur once, and the top ten carry approximately 35%. The sequencing sample was made of blood. The receptor source for this set is a middle-aged woman with Graves' ophthalmopathy.

Points on this clonotype: Being one base from a much bigger clone, this may be a read error. V is TRBV12-3 or TRBV12-4 and J is TRBJ2-2; tentative D call: TRBD1 (6 bases). This CDR3 is built from 17 residues. Trimming took off 5 bases at V and 2 bases at J, with 18 bases between the two ends. CDR3 bases: TGTGCCAGCAGTCCAGACCTGGACAGAACCAACACCGGGGAGCTGTTTTTT. Protein sequence: CASSPDLDRTNTGELFF.

The table lists this clonotype with many counts. The chain has TRBV12-5 and TRBJ1-2, with D unresolved. Germline lookup yields CDR1 LGHNT and CDR2 FRNRAP. This CDR3 spans 13 amino acids. V lost 1 base to trimming and J lost 9 bases, with 12 bases between them. The CDR3 is CASGLELVGRYTF. DNA of the CDR3: TGTGCTAGTGGTTTGGAGTTGGTGGGCCGCTACACCTTC.

The chain has TRBV4-1 and TRBJ1-3; TRBD1 agrees at 7 bases. The germline V gene encodes CDR1 MGHRA and CDR2 YSYEKL. This CDR3 comprises 13 residues. Trimming removed 6 bases from V and 4 bases from J; junction bases left unmatched: 3. CDR3 region: CASRDRNGNTIYF. The CDR3 region has the DNA TGCGCCAGCAGGGACAGGAACGGAAACACCATATATTTT.

The rearrangement joins TRBV4-2 to TRBJ2-7; D not certain. The CDR3 has 15 amino acids. Trimming left V 1 base short and J 0 bases short, with 10 bases between. CDR1 LGHNA and CDR2 YNFKEQ come from the germline V gene. This CDR3 is CASSQVELSSYEQYF. CDR3 DNA sequence: TGTGCCAGCAGCCAAGTGGAGCTTAGCTCCTACGAGCAGTACTTC.

For this clonotype: It is unclear where the CDR3 begins or ends on the DNA, so no DNA is shown, and the CDR3 is as TCRdb lists it. This chain connects TRBV14 to TRBJ1-2. The CDR3 is 13 residues long, counting both termini. Germline CDR1 reads SGHDN; CDR2 reads FVKESK. CDR3 sequence reads: CGSSQDLIYGCTF.

This clonotype occurred many times. This chain links TRBV10-3 with TRBJ1-4, with 7 bases fitting TRBD1. The V gene's germline CDR1 is ENHRY and CDR2 SYGVKD. This CDR3 is built from 14 residues. V lost 4 bases and J lost 5; bases outside the gene matches: 4. The CDR3: CAISAGQQNEKLFF. CDR3 nucleotide sequence: TGTGCCATCAGTGCGGGACAGCAGAATGAAAAACTGTTTTTT.

This clonotype has at least ten counts. This sequence joins TRBV12-3 or TRBV12-4 and TRBJ2-5; D remains unclear. V lost 5 bases to trimming and J lost 4 bases, with 5 bases between them. The CDR3 spans 11 residues. CDR3 sequence reads: CASSDVETQYF. The CDR3 coding sequence is TGTGCCAGCAGTGACGTAGAGACCCAGTACTTC.

This chain joins TRBV4-2 and TRBJ2-7; no firm D call. Germline values: CDR1 LGHNA, CDR2 YNFKEQ. Between the trimmed V and J ends, which lost 0 bases and 2 bases, there was a span of 14 bases. The CDR3 has 16 residues. CDR3 nucleotides: TGTGCCAGCAGCCAAGACGTGGCTTCAGCCCCCTACGAGCAGTACTTC. Its translation is CASSQDVASAPYEQYF.

Concerning this clonotype: Just one base apart from a much larger clone, this may be a read error. This is likely a read error, given that the CDR3 carries no conserved phenylalanine or tryptophan at its end. V and J are TRBV10-3 and TRBJ1-5; no clear D. Germline CDR1 is ENHRY and CDR2 is SYGVKD. CDR3 size: 15 residues. CDR3 sequence: CASSPGPYGNQPQHI. CDR3 coding DNA: TGTGCCAGCAGTCCCGGACCCTATGGCAATCAGCCCCAGCATATT.

This clonotype was counted many times. The gene calls are TRBV7-9 and TRBJ2-7; 9 nucleotides agree with TRBD2. With 0 bases clipped from V and 4 bases from J, the junction kept 7 bases outside the gene matches. This CDR3 is built from 16 residues. Per germline, CDR1 SEHNR and CDR2 FQNEAQ (reference sequence). The CDR3 region is CASSLALSGGVYEQYF. In DNA, the CDR3 is TGTGCCAGCAGCTTAGCTCTTAGCGGGGGAGTATACGAGCAGTACTTC.

This clonotype was seen ten or more times. The chain joins TRBV6-1 to TRBJ2-7; weak D call: TRBD1 (6 bases). Deletions cut 5 bases from V and 6 bases from J, with 23 bases between. This CDR3 comprises 16 residues. Per the germline V gene, CDR1 is MNHNS and CDR2 is SASEGT. DNA of the CDR3: TGTGCCAGCAGTTATTCAGTCAGGGGAAGGAAGCTCGAGCAGTACTTC. This codes for CASSYSVRGRKLEQYF.

This clonotype was observed at least ten times. The rearrangement uses TRBV3-1 and TRBJ1-5, with unresolved D. This CDR3 is 13 amino acids long. CDR1 and CDR2 from the germline V gene are LGHDT and YNNKEL (reference sequence). V lost 1 base to trimming and J lost 9 bases, with 10 bases between them. This chain's CDR3 is CASSQGPIGPQHF. The CDR3 DNA reads TGTGCCAGCAGCCAAGGCCCGATTGGGCCCCAGCATTTT. The full variable domain, with the rest looked up from reference TRBV3-1 and TRBJ1-5, is DTAVSQTPKYLVTQMGNDKSIKCEQNLGHDTMYWYKQDSKKFLKIMFSYNNKELIINETVPNRFSPKSPDKAHLNLHINSLELGDSAVYFCASSQGPIGPQHFGDGTRLSIL.

This clonotype turned up a few times. With a much larger clone just one base away, this may be a read error. V is TRBV19 and J is TRBJ2-1; D uncertain. This CDR3 is 10 amino acids long. Germline V gene lookup returns CDR1 LNHDA and CDR2 SQIVND (reference sequence). This CDR3 reads CQPIHNEQFF. The CDR3 DNA reads TGCCAGCCTATCCACAATGAGCAGTTCTTC.

Many counts were recorded for this clonotype. This chain connects TRBV3-1 to TRBJ2-7; D is possibly TRBD1 (5 bases). The CDR3 consists of 12 residues. Germline assignment: CDR1 LGHDT and CDR2 YNNKEL (reference sequence). The V end was cut by 5 bases, the J end by 4 bases, with 9 bases between. Here the CDR3 reads CASSWQGYEQYF. Written as DNA, the CDR3 is TGTGCCAGCAGCTGGCAGGGATACGAGCAGTACTTC.

This clonotype came up many times. This chain joins TRBV12-5 and TRBJ2-1, with 10 bases matching TRBD1. The CDR3 consists of 15 residues. V gave up 0 bases and J gave up 9 bases; unmatched junction bases: 5. From germline, CDR1 is LGHNT and CDR2 FRNRAP. For the CDR3, the DNA is TGTGCTAGTGGTTTGGTGGGACAGGGGAGGGGTGAGCAGTTCTTC. This gives the protein CASGLVGQGRGEQFF. The entire variable domain, with the rest obtained from reference TRBV12-5 and TRBJ2-1, is as follows: DARVTQTPRHKVTEMGQEVTMRCQPILGHNTVFWYRQTMMQGLELLAYFRNRAPLDDSGMPKDRFSAEMPDATLATLKIQPSEPRDSAVYFCASGLVGQGRGEQFFGPGTRLTVL.

Comments on this clonotype: A single base separates this from a much larger clone, so it may be a read error. The chain combines TRBV6-5 with TRBJ1-1; D is ambiguous. Germline lookup yields CDR1 MNHEY and CDR2 SVGAGI. This CDR3 is built from 15 residues. The CDR3, as DNA: TGTGCCAGCAGTTTTGACCCGGACGGCTACACTGGAGCTTTCTTT. Amino acids: CASSFDPDGYTGAFF.

The sample holds many counts of this clonotype. The chain employs TRBV28 and TRBJ2-7; D gene uncertain. The length of the CDR3 is 14 residues. V was cut by 5 bases and J by 2 bases, with 13 bases left in between. The germline V gene has CDR1 MDHEN and CDR2 SYDVKM. The CDR3 region has the DNA TGTGCCAGCAGTAGTTTGGGCCCAGCCTACGAGCAGTACTTC. This gives the protein CASSSLGPAYEQYF.

J is TRBJ1-1 and V is TRBV18; D is possibly TRBD1 (6 bases). The CDR3 sequence is 13 residues long. The V gene lost 3 bases and the J gene lost 8 bases, with 13 bases spanning the gap. Germline CDR1 and CDR2: KGHSH and LQKENI. DNA for the CDR3: TGTGCCAGCTCACCGACTACAGGGAACGAAGCTTTCTTT. Translation gives CASSPTTGNEAFF.

This clonotype was seen at least ten times. This chain uses TRBV30 with TRBJ2-3; tentative D call: TRBD2 (7 bases). Between the trimmed V and J ends, which lost 3 bases and 9 bases, there was a span of 13 bases. This CDR3 contains 12 residues. Looked up from germline, CDR1 is GTSNPN and CDR2 is SVGIG (reference sequence). The CDR3 loop reads CAWRGPGGTQYF. The CDR3 region has the DNA TGTGCCTGGAGGGGCCCGGGGGGCACGCAGTATTTT.

Notes on this clonotype: This CDR3 fails to terminate in the conserved phenylalanine or tryptophan, so it likely reflects a read error. Here the CDR3 reads CAAPLGQPQHS. CDR3 DNA: TGTGCCGCTCCCCTCGGTCAGCCCCAGCATTCT. The chain recombines TRBV6-1 with TRBJ1-5; D call uncertain. The CDR3 is 11 amino acids. V lost 11 bases and J lost 6, with 11 bases in between. Germline assignment: CDR1 MNHNS and CDR2 SASEGT.

The sample holds many counts of this clonotype. This chain joins TRBV28 and TRBJ2-7; D perhaps matches TRBD1 (5 bases). Per germline, CDR1 MDHEN and CDR2 SYDVKM. There are 13 residues in the CDR3. With 3 bases removed from V and 6 bases from J, the gap between germline ends came to 12 bases. CDR3 DNA sequence: TGTGCCAGCAGTTTTATTAATGGGGCCGAGCAGTACTTC. It is translated as CASSFINGAEQYF.

This clonotype was counted a few times. The genes are TRBV24-1 and TRBJ1-5; TRBD1 might be the D (6 bases). Germline values: CDR1 KGHDR, CDR2 SFDVKD. The CDR3 consists of 12 residues. V lost 7 bases and J lost 10, with 13 bases in between. The CDR3 spells CATRDSRGPQHF. For the CDR3, the DNA is TGTGCCACCAGGGACAGCCGTGGACCCCAGCATTTT.

Many counts were recorded for this clonotype. The chain joins TRBV28 to TRBJ1-5; D is unresolved. Germline values: CDR1 MDHEN, CDR2 SYDVKM. Deletions cut 2 bases from V and 5 bases from J, with 10 bases between. The CDR3 loop spans 14 amino acids. DNA of the CDR3: TGTGCCAGCAGTTTAATCGGGGAATATCAGCCCCAGCATTTT. It yields the protein CASSLIGEYQPQHF.